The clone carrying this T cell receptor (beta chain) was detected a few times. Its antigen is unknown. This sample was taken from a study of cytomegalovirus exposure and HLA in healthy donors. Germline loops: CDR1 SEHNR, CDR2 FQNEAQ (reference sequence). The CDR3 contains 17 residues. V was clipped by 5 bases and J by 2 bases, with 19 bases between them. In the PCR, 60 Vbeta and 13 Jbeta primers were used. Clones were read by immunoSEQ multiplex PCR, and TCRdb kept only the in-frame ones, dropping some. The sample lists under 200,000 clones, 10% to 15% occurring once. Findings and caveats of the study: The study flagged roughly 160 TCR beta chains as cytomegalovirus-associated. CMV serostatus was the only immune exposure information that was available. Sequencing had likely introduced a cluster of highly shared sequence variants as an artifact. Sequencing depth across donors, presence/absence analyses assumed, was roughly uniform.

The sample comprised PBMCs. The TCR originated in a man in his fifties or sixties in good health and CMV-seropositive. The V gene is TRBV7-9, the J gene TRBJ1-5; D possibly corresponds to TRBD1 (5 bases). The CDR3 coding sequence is TGTGCCAGCAGCACCGGGGGTTTGGGCTTGGGCAATCAGCCCCAGCATTTT. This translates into CASSTGGLGLGNQPQHF. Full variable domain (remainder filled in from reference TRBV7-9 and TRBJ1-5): DTGVSQNPRHKITKRGQNVTFRCDPISEHNRLYWYRQTLGQGPEFLTYFQNEAQLEKSRLLSDRFSAERPKGSFSTLEIQRTEQGDSAMYLCASSTGGLGLGNQPQHFGDGTRLSIL.